There are a few counts of the clone carrying this T cell receptor beta chain. As yet, its antigen is unknown. This sample was included in a study of metastatic and nonmetastatic thyroid tumors. Whole-study context: Thyroid patients, malignant and benign, had repertoires compared across blood and tumor or nodule tissue. Broader study findings: In both blood and tumor samples, TCR beta diversity was reported significantly higher for malignant than benign nodules.

This CDR3 spans 13 amino acids. Germline CDR1 LNHDA, CDR2 SQIVND (reference sequence). V lost 3 bases to trimming and J lost 14 bases; unmatched junction nucleotides: 11. Each patient went into thyroid surgery without having received any treatment. Authors' processing steps: A classifier of distant metastasis in papillary thyroid cancer was built from CDR3 differences (across clinicopathological groups). TCRdb reanalyzed the PCR reads via MiXCR. TCRdb's processing, not the study's, gives the V and J calls here. The data contain some 30,000 clones, 30% to 40% of them seen just once; the ten biggest clones take up roughly a sixth.

The material sequenced was tumor tissue. This receptor was identified in a female donor with papillary thyroid cancer or a benign thyroid nodule (not recorded which). Some clones in this sample may be carry-over from other donors' samples. The chain joins TRBV19 to TRBJ2-3; 7 nucleotides agree with TRBD1. The CDR3 protein is CASSITGTVERYF. CDR3 bases: TGTGCCAGTAGTATTACCGGGACAGTGGAGCGGTATTTT.